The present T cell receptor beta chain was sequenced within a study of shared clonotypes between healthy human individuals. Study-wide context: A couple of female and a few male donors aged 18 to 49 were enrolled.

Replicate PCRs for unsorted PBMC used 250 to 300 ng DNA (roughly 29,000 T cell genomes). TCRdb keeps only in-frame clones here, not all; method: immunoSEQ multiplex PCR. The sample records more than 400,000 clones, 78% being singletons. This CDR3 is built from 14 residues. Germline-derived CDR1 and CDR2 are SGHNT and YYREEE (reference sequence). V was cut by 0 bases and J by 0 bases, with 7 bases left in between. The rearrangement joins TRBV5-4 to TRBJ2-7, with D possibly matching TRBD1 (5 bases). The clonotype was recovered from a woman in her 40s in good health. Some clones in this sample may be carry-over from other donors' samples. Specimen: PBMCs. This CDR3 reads CASSLGGTSYEQYF. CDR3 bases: TGTGCCAGCAGCTTGGGGGGCACCTCCTACGAGCAGTACTTC.